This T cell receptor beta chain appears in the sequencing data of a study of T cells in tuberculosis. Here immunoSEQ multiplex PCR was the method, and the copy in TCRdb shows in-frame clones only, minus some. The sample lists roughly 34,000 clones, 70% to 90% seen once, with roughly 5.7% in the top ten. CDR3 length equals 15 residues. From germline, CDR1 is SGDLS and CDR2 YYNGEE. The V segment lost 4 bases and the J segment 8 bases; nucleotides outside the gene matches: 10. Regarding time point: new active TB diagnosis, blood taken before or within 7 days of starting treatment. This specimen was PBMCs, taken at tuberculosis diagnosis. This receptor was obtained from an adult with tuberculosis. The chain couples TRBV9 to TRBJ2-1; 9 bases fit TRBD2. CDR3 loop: CASSPTWTSEYEQFF. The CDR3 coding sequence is TGTGCCAGCAGCCCGACTTGGACTAGCGAATATGAGCAGTTCTTC.